This T cell receptor beta chain derives from a study of blood T cell repertoires in COVID-19. Across the whole study: T cells, B-cell-depleted T cells, or PBMCs provided the cDNA or gDNA that served as material.

In germline, CDR1 is KGHSH, CDR2 LQKENI. Trimming shortened V by 6 bases and J by 0 bases, and 13 bases separated the two germline ends. This CDR3 spans 15 amino acids. TCRdb's table, derived via immunoSEQ multiplex PCR, lists solely in-frame clones and lacks some. The data show tens of thousands of clones, approximately 90% seen once. The sequenced sample was peripheral blood. The chain uses TRBV18 and TRBJ2-3; D is perhaps TRBD2 (6 bases). The receptor was derived from a human donor with active COVID-19. The donor label of this sample is uncertain. CDR3 sequence: CASSLPGLSTDTQYF. The CDR3 bases are TGTGCCAGCTCGCTCCCGGGACTGAGCACAGATACGCAGTATTTT.